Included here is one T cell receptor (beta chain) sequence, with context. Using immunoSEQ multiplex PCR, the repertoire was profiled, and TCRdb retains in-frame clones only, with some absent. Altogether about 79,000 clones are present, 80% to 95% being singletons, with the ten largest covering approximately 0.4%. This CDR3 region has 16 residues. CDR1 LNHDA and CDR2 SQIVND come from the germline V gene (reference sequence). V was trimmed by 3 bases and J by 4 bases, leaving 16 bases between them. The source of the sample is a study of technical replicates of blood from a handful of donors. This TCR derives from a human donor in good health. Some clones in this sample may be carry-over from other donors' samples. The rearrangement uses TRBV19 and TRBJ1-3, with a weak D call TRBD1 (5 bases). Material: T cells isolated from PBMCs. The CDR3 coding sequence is TGTGCCAGTAGTATTAGGATGAGGACACGAGGAAACACCATATATTTT. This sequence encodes CASSIRMRTRGNTIYF.